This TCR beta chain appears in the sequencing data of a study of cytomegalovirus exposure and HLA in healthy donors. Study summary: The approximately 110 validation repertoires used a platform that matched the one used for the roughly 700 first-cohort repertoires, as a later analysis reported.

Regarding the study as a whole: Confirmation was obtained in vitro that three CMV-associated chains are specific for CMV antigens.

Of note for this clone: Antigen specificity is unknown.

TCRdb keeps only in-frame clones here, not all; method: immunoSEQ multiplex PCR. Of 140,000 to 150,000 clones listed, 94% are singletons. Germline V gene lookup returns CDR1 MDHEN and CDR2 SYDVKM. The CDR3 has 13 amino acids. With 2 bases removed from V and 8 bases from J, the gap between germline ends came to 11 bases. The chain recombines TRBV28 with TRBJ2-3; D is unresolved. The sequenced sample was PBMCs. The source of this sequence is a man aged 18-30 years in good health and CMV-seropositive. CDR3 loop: CASSLEAPGTQYF. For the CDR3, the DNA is TGTGCCAGCAGTTTAGAGGCCCCGGGTACGCAGTATTTT.